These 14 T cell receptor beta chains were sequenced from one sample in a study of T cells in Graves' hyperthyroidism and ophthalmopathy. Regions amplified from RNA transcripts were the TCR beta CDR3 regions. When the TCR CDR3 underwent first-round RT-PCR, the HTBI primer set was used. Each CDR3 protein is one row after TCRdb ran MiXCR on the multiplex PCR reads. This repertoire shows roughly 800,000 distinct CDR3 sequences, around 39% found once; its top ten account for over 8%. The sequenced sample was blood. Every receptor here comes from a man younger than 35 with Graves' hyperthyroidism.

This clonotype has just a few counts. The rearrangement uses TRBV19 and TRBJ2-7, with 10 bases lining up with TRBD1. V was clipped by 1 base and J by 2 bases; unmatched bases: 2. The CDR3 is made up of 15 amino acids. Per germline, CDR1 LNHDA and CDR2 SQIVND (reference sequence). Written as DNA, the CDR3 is TGTGCCAGTAGTATAGCCGGGACAGGGGCCTACGAGCAGTACTTC. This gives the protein CASSIAGTGAYEQYF. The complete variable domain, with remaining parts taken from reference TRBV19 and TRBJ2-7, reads DGGITQSPKYLFRKEGQNVTLSCEQNLNHDAMYWYRQDPGQGLRLIYYSQIVNDFQKGDIAEGYSVSREKKESFPLTVTSAQKNPTAFYLCASSIAGTGAYEQYFGPGTRLTVT.

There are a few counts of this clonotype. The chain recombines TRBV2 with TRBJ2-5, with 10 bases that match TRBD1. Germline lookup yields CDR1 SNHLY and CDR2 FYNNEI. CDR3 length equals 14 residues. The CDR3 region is CAIHGTGDGETQYF. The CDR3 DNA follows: TGTGCTATCCACGGGACAGGGGATGGAGAGACCCAGTACTTC. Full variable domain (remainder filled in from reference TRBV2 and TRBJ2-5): EPEVTQTPSHQVTQMGQEVILRCVPISNHLYFYWYRQILGQKVEFLVSFYNNEISEKSEIFDDQFSVERPDGSNFTLKIRSTKLEDSAMYFCAIHGTGDGETQYFGPGTRLLVL.

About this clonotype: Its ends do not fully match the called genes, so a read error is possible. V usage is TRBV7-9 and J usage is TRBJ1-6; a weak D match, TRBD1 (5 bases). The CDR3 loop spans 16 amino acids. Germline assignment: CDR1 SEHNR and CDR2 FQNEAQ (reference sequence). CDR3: CASSQDLRGDNSPLHF. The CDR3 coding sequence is TGCGCCAGCAGCCAAGATTTACGGGGGGATAATTCACCCCTCCACTTT.

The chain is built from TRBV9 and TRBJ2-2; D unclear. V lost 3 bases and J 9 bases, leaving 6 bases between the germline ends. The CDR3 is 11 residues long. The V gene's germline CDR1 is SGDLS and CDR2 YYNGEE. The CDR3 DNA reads TGTGCCAGCAGCGCAGCGAGGGAGCTGTTTTTT. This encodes CASSAARELFF.

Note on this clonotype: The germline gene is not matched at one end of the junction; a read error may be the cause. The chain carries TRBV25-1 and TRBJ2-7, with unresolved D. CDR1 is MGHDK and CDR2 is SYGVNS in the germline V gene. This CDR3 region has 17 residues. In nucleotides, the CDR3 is TGCGCCAGCAGCCAAGAACCCCGCCCCAGCGCGACCTACGAGCAGTACTTC. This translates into CASSQEPRPSATYEQYF.

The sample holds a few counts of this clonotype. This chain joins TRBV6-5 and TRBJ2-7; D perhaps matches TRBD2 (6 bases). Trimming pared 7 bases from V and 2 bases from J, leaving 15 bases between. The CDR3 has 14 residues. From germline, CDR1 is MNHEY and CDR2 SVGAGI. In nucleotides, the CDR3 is TGTGCCAGCATGACGGGACTTATAACCTACGAGCAGTACTTC. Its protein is CASMTGLITYEQYF.

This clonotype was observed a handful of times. The CDR3 loop reads CASSSRDPKNSPLHF. CDR3 nucleotides: TGTGCCAGCAGCTCCAGGGACCCTAAGAATTCACCCCTCCACTTT. The V and J genes are TRBV11-1 and TRBJ1-6; possible D gene TRBD1, 5 bases. The V end was cut by 4 bases, the J end by 7 bases, with 14 bases between. Germline V lookup: CDR1 SGHAT, CDR2 FQDESV (reference sequence). There are 15 residues in the CDR3.

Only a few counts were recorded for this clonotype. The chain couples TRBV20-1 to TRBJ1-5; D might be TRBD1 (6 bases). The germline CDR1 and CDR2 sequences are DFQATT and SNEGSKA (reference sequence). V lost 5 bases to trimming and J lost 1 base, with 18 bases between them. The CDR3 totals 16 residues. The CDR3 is CSAPLKGTISNQPQHF. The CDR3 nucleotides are TGCAGTGCTCCCCTCAAGGGGACAATCAGCAATCAGCCCCAGCATTTT.

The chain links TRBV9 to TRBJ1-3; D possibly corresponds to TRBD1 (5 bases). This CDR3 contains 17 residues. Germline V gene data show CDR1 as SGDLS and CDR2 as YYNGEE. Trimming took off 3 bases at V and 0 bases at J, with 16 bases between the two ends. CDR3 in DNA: TGTGCCAGCAGCGAACCAATTGTGGGGACCTCTGGAAACACCATATATTTT. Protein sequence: CASSEPIVGTSGNTIYF.

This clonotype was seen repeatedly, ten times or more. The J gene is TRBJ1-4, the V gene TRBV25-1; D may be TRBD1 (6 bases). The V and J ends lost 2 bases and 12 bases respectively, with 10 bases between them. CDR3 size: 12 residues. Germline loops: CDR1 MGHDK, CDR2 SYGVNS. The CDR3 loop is CASSETGWELFF. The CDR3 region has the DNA TGTGCCAGCAGTGAAACAGGGTGGGAACTGTTTTTT.

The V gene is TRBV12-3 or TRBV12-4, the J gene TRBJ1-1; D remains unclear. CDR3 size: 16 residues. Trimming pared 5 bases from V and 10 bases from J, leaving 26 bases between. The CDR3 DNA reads TGTGCCAGCAGTCGCCTGGAGGCTCGAAGTGCAAAGGGAGCTTTCTTT. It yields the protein CASSRLEARSAKGAFF.

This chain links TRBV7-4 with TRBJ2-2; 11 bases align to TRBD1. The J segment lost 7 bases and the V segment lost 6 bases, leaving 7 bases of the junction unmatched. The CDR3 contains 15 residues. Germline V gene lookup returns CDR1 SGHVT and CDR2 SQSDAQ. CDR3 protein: CASSSGTGGHGELFF. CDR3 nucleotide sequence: TGTGCCAGCAGTTCCGGGACAGGGGGTCACGGGGAGCTGTTTTTT.

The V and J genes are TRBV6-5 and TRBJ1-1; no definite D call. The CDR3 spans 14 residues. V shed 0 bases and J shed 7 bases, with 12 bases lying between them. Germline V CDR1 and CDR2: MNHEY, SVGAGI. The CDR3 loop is CASSYSSIGFEAFF. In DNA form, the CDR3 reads TGTGCCAGCAGTTACTCGAGTATCGGGTTTGAAGCTTTCTTT.

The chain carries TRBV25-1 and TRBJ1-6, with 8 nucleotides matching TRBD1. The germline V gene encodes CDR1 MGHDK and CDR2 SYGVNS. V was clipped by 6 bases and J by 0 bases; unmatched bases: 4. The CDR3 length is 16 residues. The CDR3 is CASSPGQGSYNSPLHF. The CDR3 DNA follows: TGTGCCAGCAGCCCCGGACAGGGCTCCTATAATTCACCCCTCCACTTT.